The next 16 T cell receptor beta chains were all read from a single sample in a study of early stage breast cancer tumors. The method was immunoSEQ multiplex PCR; TCRdb's version includes in-frame clones alone and lacks a portion of them. The sample holds some 30,000 clones, 84% seen once. Input material: blood. Receptors originate from a person aged 45 to 59 with breast cancer.

V gene TRBV5-1 combines with J gene TRBJ2-1; possibly TRBD1 for D (5 bases). The germline V and J ends were trimmed by 1 base and 8 bases, with 25 bases remaining between them. The CDR3 consists of 18 residues. CDR1 and CDR2 (germline): SGHRS, YFSETQ. The chain's CDR3 is CASSLLSWGKTSHDEQFF. CDR3 nucleotides: TGCGCCAGCAGCTTGTTGTCTTGGGGCAAAACCTCTCACGATGAGCAGTTCTTC. The full variable domain, its missing parts supplied by reference TRBV5-1 and TRBJ2-1, is KAGVTQTPRYLIKTRGQQVTLSCSPISGHRSVSWYQQTPGQGLQFLFEYFSETQRNKGNFPGRFSGRQFSNSRSEMNVSTLELGDSALYLCASSLLSWGKTSHDEQFFGPGTRLTVL.

This rearrangement joins TRBV4-3 to TRBJ1-3; no clear D. This CDR3 is built from 15 residues. Germline CDR1 LGHNA, CDR2 YSLEER. V was trimmed by 1 base and J by 0 bases, leaving 7 bases between them. CDR3 in DNA: TGCGCCAGCAGCCAAGGCTCAGGCTCTGGAAACACCATATATTTT. This gives the protein CASSQGSGSGNTIYF.

This rearrangement joins TRBV28 to TRBJ1-2, with a tentative D call TRBD1 (6 bases). Between the trimmed V and J ends, which lost 4 bases and 4 bases, there was a span of 13 bases. This CDR3 comprises 14 residues. Per germline, CDR1 MDHEN and CDR2 SYDVKM. DNA of the CDR3: TGTGCCAGCAGTTCCCTGGGGGGCAGCTATGGCTACACCTTC. Its protein product is CASSSLGGSYGYTF.

This clone is a singleton in its sample. The chain uses TRBV6-4 and TRBJ2-3; D ambiguous. The length of the CDR3 is 13 residues. V was clipped by 5 bases and J by 2 bases, with 8 bases between them. Germline V CDR1 and CDR2: MRHNA, SNTAGT. CDR3: CASSKRSTDTQYF. The CDR3 region has the DNA TGTGCCAGCAGTAAGAGGTCCACAGATACGCAGTATTTT.

J is TRBJ1-2 and V is TRBV4-1, with D possibly matching TRBD1 (5 bases). V lost 1 base to trimming and J lost 5 bases, with 20 bases between them. Germline assignment: CDR1 MGHRA and CDR2 YSYEKL. There are 17 residues in the CDR3. This CDR3 is CASSQVTARAEHYGYTF. The CDR3 nucleotides read TGCGCCAGCAGCCAAGTAACCGCCAGGGCGGAGCATTATGGCTACACCTTC.

The chain is built from TRBV5-1 and TRBJ2-2, with D perhaps matching TRBD1 (5 bases). The germline V and J ends were trimmed by 0 bases and 5 bases, with 11 bases remaining between them. This CDR3 contains 15 residues. In germline, CDR1 is SGHRS, CDR2 YFSETQ. The CDR3 sequence is CASSLALGDTGELFF. For the CDR3, the DNA is TGCGCCAGCAGCTTGGCTTTAGGGGATACCGGGGAGCTGTTTTTT. The full variable domain, with the rest looked up from reference TRBV5-1 and TRBJ2-2, is KAGVTQTPRYLIKTRGQQVTLSCSPISGHRSVSWYQQTPGQGLQFLFEYFSETQRNKGNFPGRFSGRQFSNSRSEMNVSTLELGDSALYLCASSLALGDTGELFFGEGSRLTVL.

The chain's CDR3 is CASSLLRGRTNEKLFF. The CDR3 DNA sequence: TGTGCCAGCAGCTTATTAAGGGGGCGAACTAATGAAAAACTGTTTTTT. This chain joins TRBV13 and TRBJ1-4, with 7 bases identical to TRBD1. Germline-derived CDR1 and CDR2 are PRHDT and FYEKMQ (reference sequence). Trimming took 2 bases from V and 1 from J; bases not matched to a gene: 4. This CDR3 comprises 16 residues.

This chain uses TRBV27 with TRBJ1-2; perhaps TRBD1 as D (6 bases). The germline gives CDR1 MNHEY, CDR2 SMNVEV (reference sequence). The V end lost 7 bases, the J end lost 8 bases, and 17 bases lay between the germline ends. This CDR3 has 13 residues. CDR3 residues: CASTAGGRNGYTF. The CDR3 nucleotides read TGTGCCAGCACCGCCGGGGGGCGAAACGGCTACACCTTC.

This chain joins TRBV5-6 and TRBJ2-1; no clear D gene. CDR1 and CDR2 from the germline V gene are SGHDT and YYEEEE. The CDR3 runs to 12 residues. The V end was cut by 0 bases, the J end by 5 bases, with 3 bases between. CDR3 protein: CASSLANNEQFF. The CDR3 bases are TGTGCCAGCAGCTTGGCCAACAATGAGCAGTTCTTC.

The chain recombines TRBV5-4 with TRBJ2-5, with a weak D call TRBD1 (5 bases). The V end lost 6 bases, the J end lost 0 bases, and 12 bases lay between the germline ends. The CDR3 sequence is 14 residues long. Looked up from germline, CDR1 is SGHNT and CDR2 is YYREEE (reference sequence). CDR3 coding DNA: TGTGCCAGCAATGCAGGGCCTAACCAAGAGACCCAGTACTTC. Residues: CASNAGPNQETQYF.

This chain connects TRBV6-1 to TRBJ1-2; TRBD1 aligns across 7 bases. The ends lost 6 bases at V and 1 base at J; junction bases unmatched: 8. CDR1 and CDR2 from the germline V gene are MNHNS and SASEGT. The CDR3 consists of 15 residues. In DNA form, the CDR3 reads TGTGCCAGCAGCTCCAGACAGGGCGATAACTATGGCTACACCTTC. It is translated as CASSSRQGDNYGYTF.

Only a few counts were recorded for this clone. The chain is built from TRBV19 and TRBJ1-3; 10 nucleotides agree with TRBD1. J gave up 0 bases and V 5 bases, and 4 bases lay outside the gene matches. CDR3 length: 16 amino acids. Germline CDR1 reads LNHDA; CDR2 reads SQIVND (reference sequence). CDR3 amino acids: CASSPGQGNSGNTIYF. CDR3 coding DNA: TGTGCCAGTAGTCCGGGACAGGGGAACTCTGGAAACACCATATATTTT.

The chain carries TRBV20-1 and TRBJ1-2; 7 bases agree with TRBD1. V lost 7 bases, J lost 6 bases, and 5 bases stayed unmatched. The CDR3 consists of 11 residues. The germline V gene encodes CDR1 DFQATT and CDR2 SNEGSKA (reference sequence). The CDR3 DNA reads TGCAGTGACAGGGGACGAAATGGCTACACCTTC. As protein: CSDRGRNGYTF.

V gene TRBV29-1 combines with J gene TRBJ1-1; no definite D call. V lost 6 bases and J 0 bases, leaving 8 bases between the germline ends. CDR1 and CDR2 (germline): SQVTM, ANQGSEA. This CDR3 spans 12 amino acids. CDR3 amino acids: CSVGIMNTEAFF. In DNA, the CDR3 is TGCAGCGTGGGGATAATGAACACTGAAGCTTTCTTT.

The chain carries TRBV9 and TRBJ2-3, with TRBD1 matching over 8 bases. Germline CDR1 SGDLS, CDR2 YYNGEE. The ends lost 0 bases at V and 4 bases at J; junction bases unmatched: 4. CDR3 length equals 15 residues. The DNA of the CDR3 is TGTGCCAGCAGCGTAGATGCAGGGGGCCCAGATACGCAGTATTTT. It specifies CASSVDAGGPDTQYF.

The chain uses TRBV11-1 and TRBJ1-2, with TRBD1 matching 8 bases. Germline loops: CDR1 SGHAT, CDR2 FQDESV (reference sequence). V was clipped by 5 bases and J by 8 bases; unmatched bases: 7. This CDR3 spans 13 amino acids. The CDR3 protein is CASSPEDREGYTF. Here the CDR3 DNA reads TGTGCCAGCAGCCCCGAGGACAGGGAAGGCTACACCTTC.